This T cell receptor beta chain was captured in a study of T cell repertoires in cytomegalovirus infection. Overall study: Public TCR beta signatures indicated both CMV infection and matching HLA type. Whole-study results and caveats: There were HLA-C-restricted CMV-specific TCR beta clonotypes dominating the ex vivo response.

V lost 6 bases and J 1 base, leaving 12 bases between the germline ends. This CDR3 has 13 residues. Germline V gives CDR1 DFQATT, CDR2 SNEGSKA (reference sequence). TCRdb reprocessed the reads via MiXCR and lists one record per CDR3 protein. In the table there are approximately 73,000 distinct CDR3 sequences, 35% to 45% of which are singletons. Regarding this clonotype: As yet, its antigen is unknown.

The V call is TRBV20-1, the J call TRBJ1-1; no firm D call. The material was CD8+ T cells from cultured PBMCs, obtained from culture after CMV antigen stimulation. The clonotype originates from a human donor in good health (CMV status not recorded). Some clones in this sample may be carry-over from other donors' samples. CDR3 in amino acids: CSAKRHSNTEAFF. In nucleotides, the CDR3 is TGCAGTGCCAAACGACATTCGAACACTGAAGCTTTCTTT.